This T cell receptor beta chain is from a study of early T cells in non-severe SARS-CoV-2 infection (TCRdb year 2021). General notes on the study: TCR sequencing used bulk RNA from unsorted whole blood, so alpha and beta chains could not be paired.

With respect to this clonotype: This clone's antigen is unknown. Base qualities are missing; no much larger clone stands one base away.

What the research found in general, with its limitations: VDJdb matching was skewed toward anti-spike CD8 responses and likely underestimated virus-specific expansions by missing private and CD4 specificities.

The germline V gene sets CDR1 to SGDLS and CDR2 to YYNGEE. V is shortened by 0 bases, J by 2 bases, and the region joining them spans 9 bases. The CDR3, from cysteine to phenylalanine, totals 15 residues. Only CDR3 DNA is held: 45 bases, read in frame from base 1. Library generation was performed with 5' RACE. The sequencer was a NextSeq 500. Unique molecular identifiers were attached to individual cDNA molecules in the TCR library protocol so that sequencing error and PCR bias could be corrected. Both TCR alpha and beta chains were sequenced, and tight co-correlation was observed between alpha and beta sequence abundances in each sample. The study's own analysis went as follows. Decombinator V4 was used to perform V gene, J gene and CDR3 annotation of TCR sequences. Expanded TCRs were defined as changing significantly between any two time points under a Poisson model with p below 0.0001. Abundances of TCRs were expressed as counts per million after normalisation to the total number of TCRs sequenced in each sample. TRAV1-2 paired with TRAJ12, TRAJ20 or TRAJ33 defined MAIT TCRs, while TRAV10 paired with TRAJ18 defined iNKT TCRs. VDJdb, accessed 1 November 2021, was searched for CMV, EBV and SARS-CoV-2 annotated TCRs, excluding TCRs annotated for multiple antigens. The public reads were run again by TCRdb, first through fastp at Q25 and then through MiXCR, and only productive beta chains were kept. Rows merge per CDR3 protein into single entries with the most common DNA and genes. The V and J calls shown here were made by TCRdb, not taken from the authors' results. The sample table shows about 98,000 distinct CDR3 sequences, and 9.5% to 12% are seen once. Approximately 5% of the sample rests with the top ten.

The study was a case-control design nested within a healthcare worker cohort in London, UK, with weekly nasopharyngeal swab PCR tests and blood sampling. Healthcare workers were enrolled in the week of the UK lockdown, from 23 to 31 March 2020, and were followed every week for up to 16 weeks. This TCR came from an adult who was a healthcare worker with PCR-confirmed SARS-CoV-2 infection or an uninfected control (not recorded which). The specimen sequenced was whole blood. Recombination linked TRBV9 to TRBJ1-3; a weak D assignment points to TRBD1 (6 bases agree). Here the CDR3 is given as CASSVEGQAGNTIYF. The DNA reads TGTGCCAGCAGCGTAGAGGGACAAGCTGGAAACACCATATATTTT.